The 5 T cell receptor beta chains listed next were all sequenced from one sample in a study of metastatic and nonmetastatic thyroid tumors. TCRdb reassembled clones from the PCR reads with MiXCR. The sample shows 4,000 to 5,500 clones, around 23% of them seen only once. Thyroid surgery was performed in patients who had received no treatment beforehand. The sample consisted of tumor tissue. All receptors derive from a male donor with papillary thyroid cancer or a benign thyroid nodule (not recorded which). Some clones in this sample may be carry-over from other donors' samples.

This clone was seen repeatedly, ten times or more. The genes are TRBV4-1 and TRBJ2-1; 9 nucleotides align to TRBD2. The CDR3 has 18 residues. V was pared by 1 base and J by 0 bases, with 7 bases of the junction left unmatched. In germline, CDR1 is MGHRA, CDR2 YSYEKL. Here the CDR3 reads CASSQVLAGEGSYNEQFF. CDR3 nucleotide sequence: TGCGCCAGCAGCCAAGTCTTAGCGGGAGAAGGCTCCTACAATGAGCAGTTCTTC.

The V gene is TRBV10-3, the J gene TRBJ2-1; 12 positions agree with TRBD2. This CDR3 spans 17 amino acids. Germline assignment: CDR1 ENHRY and CDR2 SYGVKD. The CDR3 protein is CAISETSGGISYNEQFF. In DNA form, the CDR3 reads TGTGCTATTAGTGAGACTAGCGGGGGAATTTCCTACAATGAGCAGTTCTTC.

This clone rates as large. The chain links TRBV6-2 or TRBV6-3 to TRBJ2-1, with unresolved D. Trimming took off 8 bases at V and 7 bases at J, with 6 bases between the two ends. Germline V gene data show CDR1 as MNHEY and CDR2 as SVGEGT. The CDR3 has 10 residues. The CDR3 coding sequence is TGTGCCAGCCCCCGAAATGAGCAGTTCTTC. Translation gives CASPRNEQFF.

This clone was detected once. CDR3 in amino acids: CASSPGGGWDEQYF. The DNA of the CDR3 is TGTGCCAGCAGCCCGGGAGGAGGGTGGGACGAGCAGTACTTC. The V call is TRBV7-2, the J call TRBJ2-7, with 7 bases identical to TRBD2. V was clipped by 5 bases and J by 5 bases; unmatched bases: 9. This CDR3 is 14 amino acids long. Germline loops: CDR1 SGHTA, CDR2 FQGNSA.

This clone is termed medium-sized. The rearrangement uses TRBV9 and TRBJ1-5, with D uncertain. The CDR3 is made up of 17 amino acids. The germline V gene has CDR1 SGDLS and CDR2 YYNGEE. With 0 bases removed from V and 4 bases from J, the gap between germline ends came to 17 bases. The CDR3: CASSVDPALTGNQPQHF. The CDR3 region has the DNA TGTGCCAGCAGCGTAGATCCAGCCCTAACGGGAAATCAGCCCCAGCATTTT.